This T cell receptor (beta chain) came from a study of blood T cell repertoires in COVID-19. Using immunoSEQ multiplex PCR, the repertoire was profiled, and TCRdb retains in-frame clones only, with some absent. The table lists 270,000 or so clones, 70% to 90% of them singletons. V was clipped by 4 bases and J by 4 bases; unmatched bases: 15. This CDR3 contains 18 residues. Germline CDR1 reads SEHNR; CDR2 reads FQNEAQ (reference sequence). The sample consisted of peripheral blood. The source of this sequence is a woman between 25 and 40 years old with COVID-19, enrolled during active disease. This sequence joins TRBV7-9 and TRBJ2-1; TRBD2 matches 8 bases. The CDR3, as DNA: TGTGCCAGCAGCTCCAGGCTCCCTACGGCGGGGGGTTACAATGAGCAGTTCTTC. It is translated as CASSSRLPTAGGYNEQFF.